This T cell receptor beta chain was sequenced during a study of T cells in Graves' hyperthyroidism and ophthalmopathy (dated by TCRdb to the late 2010s). Context from the whole study: Peripheral blood samples were taken at initial diagnosis, before any treatment was given. To identify distinguishing TCR V-J signatures, a discovery cohort of around 100 patients was used, comprising roughly 45 with Graves' ophthalmopathy and about 59 with stable Graves' hyperthyroidism. Prospective prediction of ophthalmopathy was tested in an independent validation cohort of 18 hyperthyroidism patients and 17 patients who later progressed to ophthalmopathy. The 75 to 100 discovery patients were divided at random into training and test sets in a 7:3 ratio. The study also compared thyroid tissue and blood T-cell repertoires from 6 or 7 Graves' hyperthyroidism patients. Once sampling was done, hyperthyroidism patients were given methimazole at a starting dose of 30 mg daily, whereas ophthalmopathy patients were given high-dose intravenous methylprednisolone. According to the paper, TCR Vbeta CDR3 sequencing was carried out on 120 to 150 peripheral blood samples, which came from over 40 ophthalmopathy, 70 to 80 hyperthyroidism and roughly 17 progressor patients.

Stable Graves' hyperthyroidism was defined as the absence of progression to ophthalmopathy over 18 months of follow-up. The hyperthyroidism patients were between 18 and 65 years old and newly diagnosed, with a disease duration of less than 2 months. The study excluded patients with uncontrolled infections, other autoimmune diseases, pregnancy or lactation. Diagnoses were established on the basis of clinical symptoms, serum thyroxine and TRAb, thyroid ultrasound, and orbital computed tomography. Ficoll-Paque density gradient centrifugation was used to isolate PBMCs from 8 to 10 ml of fresh peripheral blood. Trizol reagent was used to extract total RNA, and RNA quality was then checked on an Agilent 2100 Bioanalyzer. The sample holds a few counts of this clonotype. Its antigen has not been determined. No per-base quality is available; no much larger clone lies one base away. The TCR beta CDR3 regions were amplified from RNA transcripts. For the first round of RT-PCR on the TCR CDR3, the HTBI primer set was used together with the Qiagen OneStep RT-PCR kit. A second multiplex PCR round built the libraries, followed by size selection and purification. Libraries were sequenced paired-end with 100 bp reads on an Illumina HiSeq2000. The source study handled its data this way. SOAPnuke was used to process the raw data, with reads discarded if the reads contained adapters or uncalled bases, had a mean Phred below 15, or lacked an exact constant-primer or identifier match. High-quality paired reads were merged with COPE v1.2.5, and unique nucleotide sequences were defined as clonotypes. MiTCR v1.1 was used to align the clonotypes against IMGT TRBV, TRBD and TRBJ reference segments. Only V-J combinations with frequency above 0.0001, covering approximately 99% of repertoires, were analysed. The TCS score was defined as the ratio of F50 (clonal expansion) to E x V (chaos), calculated using BLOSUM62-based TCRdist between CDR3 peptides within each V-J. Welch's t-statistics and random forest reduced 450 to 600 V-J features to 13, which were used in a naive Bayes classifier (R e1071). TCRdb reran the public reads through fastp at Q25 and MiXCR, keeping productive beta chains. Rows with a matching CDR3 protein are joined into one entry that keeps the most common DNA and genes. These V and J calls originate from TCRdb's pipeline instead of the authors' own analysis. Recorded for this sample are around 300,000 distinct CDR3 sequences; around 15% of them occurred a single time. Of the sample, approximately 7.9% falls within the top ten clones.

Paper-wide results and their limitations: Blood samples also contained most of the expanded thyroid clonotypes (frequency above 0.001), which suggests that blood repertoires may reflect thyroid immune responses. A 13 V-J signature model separated ophthalmopathy from stable hyperthyroidism, with about 88% sensitivity and roughly 81% specificity in cross-validation and 80%/75% in testing. Sample size was not statistically predetermined, and investigators were not blinded to group allocation. In validation, the model predicted progression to ophthalmopathy with over 60% sensitivity and 72.22% specificity, a median of approximately 6.7 months before onset.

From the cysteine up to the phenylalanine, the CDR3 has a length of 13 residues. The retained sequence is limited to the CDR3, 39 bases, with the frame set at the first base. Via the germline V gene, CDR1 is SGHRS and CDR2 YFSETQ. Trimming takes 0 bases from V and 6 bases from J, and the germline ends sit 7 bases apart. The sequencing input was blood. The sequence was collected from a middle-aged woman with Graves' hyperthyroidism. The receptor chain draws on TRBV5-1 and TRBJ2-1; the best D guess is TRBD2, with 5 bases matching. The CDR3 region reads CASSLAGLNEQFF. The nucleotide sequence reads TGCGCCAGCAGCTTGGCAGGACTCAATGAGCAGTTCTTC.